The following is a T cell receptor beta chain sequence with its context. What this receptor recognizes is not known. The input lacks base qualities; no much larger clone sits a single base away. This specimen belongs to a study of T cell responses to AZD1222 COVID-19 vaccine (dated by TCRdb to the early 2020s). In the study overall: AZD1222 recipients given second doses at about 4 weeks or at about 12 weeks were pooled, since spike-specific TCR depth and breadth were not found to differ between the two schedules. A total of roughly 240 trial participants underwent TCR sequencing, of whom 200 to 220 received two doses of AZD1222 and some 26 received two doses of the MenACWY control vaccine. Trial participants were enrolled by age into subgroups of 18-55, 56-69 and 70-plus years, and around 150, 28 and 57 TCR-sequenced participants, respectively, were included in these subgroups.

The CDR3 regions of human TCRbeta chains were analyzed by immunosequencing. The study's own analysis went as follows. Repertoire TCRs were checked for matches against a reference library of SARS-CoV-2-specific TCRs that had been generated using the MIRA antigen-specificity platform. Breadth was defined as the fraction of unique TCRs that were SARS-CoV-2-associated. Depth was defined as the fraction of total T cells that were SARS-CoV-2-associated. Using the MIRA data, each spike-specific TCR was mapped to the spike region that the TCR reacts to and placed in a CD4 or CD8 class. Log10-transformed breadth and depth values were compared by one-way ANOVA with Sidak's multiple comparisons tests. Not all clones reach the TCRdb copy of this immuneACCESS table, which keeps in-frame sequences only. Checked studies attribute under half of the gap to unresolved V genes and leave the rest unexplained. The DNA was the basis for D and trimming; V, J and clone size are from that table. For this sample there are tens of thousands of clones; roughly 91% appear just once. The ten largest clones add up to around 24% of the sample.

Per the germline V gene, SGHRS is the CDR1 and YFSETQ is the CDR2. Trimming leaves V shorter by 7 bases and J shorter by 1 base, with the junction holding 6 bases beyond the gene matches. Taken from cysteine to phenylalanine, the CDR3 has 15 residues. Only the CDR3 part of the read is kept: 45 bases, read in frame from the first base. General study outcomes and caveats: Spike-specific TCR breadth and depth rose significantly after two AZD1222 doses compared with day 0 and with MenACWY recipients. Participants were mostly white British and included more females than males, and it was suggested by the authors that clonal diversity may have been underestimated. Because no day 14 peak-response samples were available, repertoires were characterized only after the peak T cell response. The 56-69-year group was small, and its depth increase did not reach significance, likely because of low power. Only five or six AZD1222 recipients were SARS-CoV-2 seropositive at baseline, limiting conclusions about previously exposed vaccinees. Vaccine-associated CD4 TCRs spanned the whole spike protein, with dominant responses in regions 160-218 and 743-854. Epitopes outside the regions mutated in the B.1.351 and B.1.1.7 variants were reportedly recognized by nearly half of the unique spike-specific TCRs.

In light of the paper, this sample's time point label describes: baseline before first vaccination. The vaccinee samples were drawn from two UK trials, COV001 and COV002, one of which was a single-blind randomized controlled phase 2/3 trial testing AZD1222 (ChAdOx1 nCoV-19) in healthy adults. For TCRbeta chain sequencing, PBMC samples from trial participants were taken at day 0 and at day 28 after the second dose. The receptor comes from an adult in good health. The material sequenced was peripheral blood, taken on day 0 of AZD1222 vaccination. This chain is built from TRBV5-1 and TRBJ1-3; TRBD1 matches 9 bases in the middle. CDR3 region: CASSPGQGSGNTIYF. The sequence in DNA is TGCGCCAGCTCTCCCGGACAGGGGTCTGGAAACACCATATATTTT.